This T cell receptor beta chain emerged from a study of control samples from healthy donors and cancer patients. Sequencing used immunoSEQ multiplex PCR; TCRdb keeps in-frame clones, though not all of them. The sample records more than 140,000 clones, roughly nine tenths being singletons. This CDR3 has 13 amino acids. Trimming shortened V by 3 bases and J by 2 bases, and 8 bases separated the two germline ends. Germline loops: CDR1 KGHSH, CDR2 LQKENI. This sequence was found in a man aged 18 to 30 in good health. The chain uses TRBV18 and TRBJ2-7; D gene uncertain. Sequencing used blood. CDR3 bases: TGTGCCAGCTCACCCGACTCCACCTACGAGCAGTACTTC. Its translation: CASSPDSTYEQYF.